One sample yielded the 9 T cell receptor beta chains listed below, sequenced in a study of early T cells in non-severe SARS-CoV-2 infection. TCRdb called the 5' RACE reads again in MiXCR, with one record for every CDR3 protein. Altogether around 50,000 distinct CDR3 sequences are present, over 9.5% being singletons, with the ten largest covering 2.9%. What was sequenced was whole blood. Receptors were obtained from an adult who was a healthcare worker with PCR-confirmed SARS-CoV-2 infection or an uninfected control (not recorded which).

A word on this clonotype: The junction and the germline gene differ at one end; a read error may be behind it. The chain employs TRBV7-9 and TRBJ1-2; D ambiguous. Germline loops: CDR1 SEHNR, CDR2 FQNEAQ (reference sequence). The CDR3 runs 14 residues. The CDR3, as DNA: TGTGCCAGCAGCTTAGCTTTTCCGGACTATGGCTACATCTTC. Amino acid sequence: CASSLAFPDYGYIF.

This clonotype was recorded only once. The chain combines TRBV7-3 with TRBJ1-1; D is possibly TRBD1 (5 bases). Per germline, CDR1 SGHTA and CDR2 FQGTGA. V lost 7 bases and J lost 4, with 16 bases in between. The CDR3 covers 14 residues. CDR3: CASTKTGRGTEAFF. CDR3 in DNA: TGTGCCAGCACCAAAACAGGCCGGGGCACTGAAGCTTTCTTT. Supplemented by reference TRBV7-3 and TRBJ1-1, the full variable domain reads GAGVSQTPSNKVTEKGKYVELRCDPISGHTALYWYRQSLGQGPEFLIYFQGTGAADDSGLPNDRFFAVRPEGSVSTLKIQRTERGDSAVYLCASTKTGRGTEAFFGQGTRLTVV.

V is TRBV20-1 and J is TRBJ2-3; possibly TRBD1 for D (7 bases). The CDR3 is 15 amino acids. V was pared by 6 bases and J by 10 bases, with 26 bases between. Germline V gene data show CDR1 as DFQATT and CDR2 as SNEGSKA (reference sequence). In DNA, the CDR3 is TGCAGTGCGCAGGCGACAGGGTCGGGAGCGGTGGCGCAGTATTTT. Translation: CSAQATGSGAVAQYF.

This clonotype was observed at least ten times. The chain recombines TRBV28 with TRBJ2-5; D uncertain. CDR1 is MDHEN and CDR2 is SYDVKM in the germline V gene. V shed 6 bases and J shed 5 bases, with 7 bases lying between them. The CDR3 totals 11 residues. CDR3 loop: CASSVLETQYF. CDR3 coding DNA: TGTGCCAGCAGCGTCCTGGAGACCCAGTACTTC.

This clonotype occurred many times. This chain links TRBV5-1 with TRBJ1-4, with D unclear. CDR1 is SGHRS, CDR2 YFSETQ, per germline. The germline V and J ends were trimmed by 3 bases and 7 bases, with 13 bases remaining between them. CDR3 length: 14 amino acids. CDR3 residues: CASSSVELGEKLFF. The CDR3 DNA follows: TGCGCCAGCAGCTCGGTTGAATTGGGTGAAAAACTGTTTTTT.

This sequence joins TRBV9 and TRBJ1-3; D is ambiguous. The germline V gene encodes CDR1 SGDLS and CDR2 YYNGEE. V dropped 0 bases and J dropped 3 bases, with 7 bases sitting between them. The CDR3 is 14 residues long. This chain's CDR3 is CASSVGGGGNTIYF. The CDR3 DNA reads as TGTGCCAGCAGCGTAGGAGGTGGTGGAAACACCATATATTTT.

This clonotype was counted between two and nine times. J is TRBJ2-5 and V is TRBV5-1; D uncertain. Germline V gives CDR1 SGHRS, CDR2 YFSETQ. Trimming stripped 4 bases from V and 2 bases from J, with 12 bases between. The CDR3 has 14 amino acids. The chain's CDR3 is CASSIRPRQETQYF. The DNA of the CDR3 is TGCGCCAGCAGCATACGACCCCGACAAGAGACCCAGTACTTC.

The chain is built from TRBV18 and TRBJ2-5; 9 nucleotides align to TRBD1. V was clipped by 2 bases and J by 5 bases; unmatched bases: 9. The CDR3 length is 16 residues. Germline loops: CDR1 KGHSH, CDR2 LQKENI. The DNA of the CDR3 is TGTGCCAGCTCACCATTCCCGGGACAGGGTGCGGAGACCCAGTACTTC. This encodes CASSPFPGQGAETQYF.

On this clonotype: A clone one base away is much larger, so this may be a read error. V is TRBV2 and J is TRBJ2-3; D is uncertain. Germline V CDR1 and CDR2: SNHLY, FYNNEI. V lost 3 bases and J 3 bases, leaving 10 bases between the germline ends. CDR3 length: 14 residues. The CDR3 DNA reads TGTGCCAGCAGTGACTTCCTCGAAACAGATACGCAGTATTTT. Protein sequence: CASSDFLETDTQYF.